This entry concerns a single T cell receptor (beta chain). This sample was included in a study of human CD8 memory T cell subsets. UMI-labeled 5' RACE was used to make TCR beta libraries. In the original workflow: Functional CDR3 beta clonotypes numbered about 3,000 to 18,000 per TCR beta library. From its re-call of the 5' RACE reads, TCRdb lists each CDR3 protein once, without DNA. In this record, the V and J calls reflect TCRdb's handling and not the investigators' own analysis. The sample holds about 10,000 distinct CDR3 sequences. The CDR3 runs to 12 residues. Germline CDR1 SQVTM, CDR2 ANQGSEA. The chain has TRBV29-1 and TRBJ2-7; TCRdb's D call, TRBD1, is unchecked because there is no DNA. Sequenced sample: CD8+ T cells from PBMCs. The source of this sequence is a human donor in good health. This CDR3 is CSATGRDNEQYF.